This T cell receptor (beta chain) was sequenced in a study of blood T cell repertoires in COVID-19. This CDR3 region has 13 residues. After removal of 4 bases from V and 2 bases from J, the junction contained 1 base not matched to a gene. Clones were sequenced by immunoSEQ multiplex PCR, and TCRdb holds only the in-frame ones, with some missing. The data hold over 150,000 clones, with around 80% observed a single time. In this sample, this clone turned up once. Sequencing was performed on PBMCs or T cells enriched from blood (not recorded which). The sequence came from a man between 45 and 60 years old who had recovered from COVID-19. This sequence joins TRBV12-3 or TRBV12-4 and TRBJ1-2; 7 positions match TRBD1. CDR3 loop: CASSSGQNYGYTF. As DNA, the CDR3 is TGTGCCAGCAGTTCGGGACAGAACTATGGCTACACCTTC.